A single sample is the source of the 25 T cell receptor beta chains below, sequenced in a study of human CD8 memory T cell subsets. The TCR beta sequencing libraries came from UMI-labeled 5' RACE. TCRdb re-called the 5' RACE reads; one entry per CDR3 protein, DNA not given. This listing includes 5,000 to 6,000 distinct CDR3 sequences. The sample taken for sequencing was CD8+ effector memory T cells (TEM) sorted from PBMCs. The subset: effector memory CD8 T cells, CCR7- CD45RO+ CD95+. The receptors derive from a human donor in good health.

V is TRBV7-9 and J is TRBJ1-6; as DNA is missing, the TRBD1 call by TCRdb cannot be tested. Germline V gene sequence: CDR1 SEHNR, CDR2 FQNEAQ (reference sequence). The CDR3 extends over 15 amino acids. CDR3 sequence: CASSLGQGANSPLHF.

The rearrangement joins TRBV6-4 to TRBJ2-3; the D call of TRBD1 rests on TCRdb alone, since no DNA is present to check it. The germline CDR1 and CDR2 sequences are MRHNA and SNTAGT. The CDR3 totals 15 residues. The CDR3 protein is CASSEVGGYTDTQYF.

This clonotype is called medium-sized based on its frequency. V is TRBV20-1 and J is TRBJ2-3; TCRdb names TRBD1, which stays unverified in the absence of DNA. The CDR3 is made up of 14 amino acids. CDR1 DFQATT and CDR2 SNEGSKA come from the germline V gene (reference sequence). The CDR3 sequence is CSARDGRDWDTQYF.

Considering frequency, this clonotype is medium-sized. The chain's CDR3 is CASSEGRASETQYF. The chain joins TRBV9 to TRBJ2-5; TCRdb proposes TRBD1, but this gene call is untestable without DNA. Germline V gene lookup returns CDR1 SGDLS and CDR2 YYNGEE. CDR3 length: 14 amino acids.

J is TRBJ2-1 and V is TRBV6-2 or TRBV6-3; no DNA is available, so the TRBD2 call from TCRdb remains unchecked. This CDR3 is 14 amino acids long. Looked up from germline, CDR1 is MNHEY and CDR2 is SVGEGT. The CDR3 reads CASTLAGETNEQFF.

CDR3 loop: CAWSPRAFSYEQYF. The rearrangement uses TRBV30 and TRBJ2-7. Germline lookup yields CDR1 GTSNPN and CDR2 SVGIG (reference sequence). CDR3 length: 14 residues.

The V gene is TRBV7-6, the J gene TRBJ2-5; with no DNA, the TCRdb D assignment of TRBD1 cannot be verified. The germline CDR1 and CDR2 sequences are SGHVS and FNYEAQ. The CDR3 is 20 residues long. CDR3: CASSLLGVTLARRGQETQYF.

The CDR3: CSARGGRENQPQHF. V and J are TRBV20-1 and TRBJ1-5; TCRdb's D gene call, TRBD1, goes unchecked for lack of DNA. The CDR3 extends over 14 amino acids. Germline CDR1 is DFQATT and CDR2 is SNEGSKA (reference sequence).

Judged by frequency, this clonotype is large (0.1 to 1%). This chain uses TRBV10-3 with TRBJ2-3; TCRdb's D gene call, TRBD2, goes unchecked for lack of DNA. Germline-derived CDR1 and CDR2 are ENHRY and SYGVKD. The CDR3 consists of 20 residues. The CDR3 reads CAISEPVAGVREASTDTQYF.

This chain uses TRBV24-1 with TRBJ2-1; TCRdb names TRBD1, which stays unverified in the absence of DNA. Germline V CDR1 and CDR2: KGHDR, SFDVKD. This CDR3 has 15 residues. The CDR3 loop is CATSDFGTGTNEQFF.

The chain couples TRBV4-2 to TRBJ2-3. Germline assignment: CDR1 LGHNA and CDR2 YNFKEQ. This CDR3 contains 14 residues. CDR3 region: CASSQIIVRDTQYF.

V usage is TRBV27 and J usage is TRBJ1-5. The germline gives CDR1 MNHEY, CDR2 SMNVEV (reference sequence). This CDR3 has 15 residues. This CDR3 is CASSEAPGLNQPQHF.

This clonotype registers medium-sized by frequency. This sequence joins TRBV14 and TRBJ2-1; the D call from TCRdb, TRBD2, cannot be confirmed without DNA. CDR1 is SGHDN, CDR2 FVKESK, per germline. The CDR3 spans 16 residues. CDR3 residues: CASSPSGTSRNNEQFF.

This chain joins TRBV11-3 and TRBJ2-5; TCRdb names TRBD2, which stays unverified in the absence of DNA. CDR3 length: 17 amino acids. The germline gives CDR1 SGHNT, CDR2 YENEEA. CDR3 region: CASSEGDGGLEGQTQYF. Full variable domain (remainder filled in from reference TRBV11-3 and TRBJ2-5): EAGVVQSPRYKIIEKKQPVAFWCNPISGHNTLYWYLQNLGQGPELLIRYENEEAVDDSQLPKDRFSAERLKGVDSTLKIQPAELGDSAVYLCASSEGDGGLEGQTQYFGPGTRLLVL.

This sequence joins TRBV3-1 and TRBJ2-1; TCRdb calls TRBD2, which cannot be checked without DNA. Germline-derived CDR1 and CDR2 are LGHDT and YNNKEL (reference sequence). This CDR3 is built from 16 residues. The CDR3 protein is CASSQDSGGTYNEQFF.

This clonotype is deemed medium-sized (0.01 to 0.1%) by its frequency. This sequence joins TRBV12-3 or TRBV12-4 and TRBJ1-2; TCRdb's D call, TRBD1, is unchecked because there is no DNA. This CDR3 comprises 14 residues. The CDR3 loop reads CASTPGPGNYGYTF.

V usage is TRBV10-3 and J usage is TRBJ2-1; TCRdb's assignment of TRBD1 cannot be checked, as there is no DNA. Germline values: CDR1 ENHRY, CDR2 SYGVKD. The CDR3 is made up of 15 amino acids. CDR3 in amino acids: CAISDGTGGYNEQFF.

V is TRBV20-1 and J is TRBJ2-7; TCRdb reports TRBD1, a call that lacks DNA to check it against. Germline-derived CDR1 and CDR2 are DFQATT and SNEGSKA (reference sequence). The CDR3 consists of 15 residues. CDR3 amino acids: CSALYLRDRADEQYF.

The chain employs TRBV3-1 and TRBJ1-1; checking the TCRdb D call of TRBD1 is not possible without DNA. The V gene's germline CDR1 is LGHDT and CDR2 YNNKEL (reference sequence). This CDR3 has 17 amino acids. The CDR3 spells CASSQDDRGRLNTEAFF.

CDR3 protein: CASSYNLAGILATTGELFF. This chain connects TRBV6-2 or TRBV6-3 to TRBJ2-2; TCRdb calls TRBD2, which cannot be checked without DNA. Germline loops: CDR1 MNHEY, CDR2 SVGEGT. This CDR3 is built from 19 residues.

The chain uses TRBV19 and TRBJ2-2; lacking DNA, the TRBD2 call made by TCRdb goes unchecked. Germline values: CDR1 LNHDA, CDR2 SQIVND (reference sequence). The CDR3 length is 15 residues. CDR3 in amino acids: CASSIVAGGQGELFF.

The V call is TRBV5-6, the J call TRBJ1-5; the TCRdb D gene call, TRBD1, has no DNA to confirm it. Germline lookup yields CDR1 SGHDT and CDR2 YYEEEE. The CDR3 loop spans 15 amino acids. The CDR3: CASSLGGILNQPQHF.

This clonotype is deemed medium-sized by its frequency. The chain has TRBV19 and TRBJ1-2; TCRdb selects TRBD1, and the lack of DNA leaves this call unchecked. This CDR3 contains 14 residues. CDR1 is LNHDA, CDR2 SQIVND, per germline (reference sequence). The CDR3 reads CASSMTGGGYGYTF.

The rearrangement uses TRBV30 and TRBJ2-2. From germline, CDR1 is GTSNPN and CDR2 SVGIG (reference sequence). This CDR3 has 11 residues. The CDR3 is CACESGGELFF.

V usage is TRBV27 and J usage is TRBJ1-1; the D call of TRBD1 rests on TCRdb alone, since no DNA is present to check it. Germline values: CDR1 MNHEY, CDR2 SMNVEV (reference sequence). The CDR3 runs to 14 residues. CDR3 in amino acids: CASRTNRENTEAFF.